Listed below are T cell receptor beta chains from one sample, sequenced in a study of shared clonotypes between healthy human individuals. Clones were read by immunoSEQ multiplex PCR, and TCRdb kept only the in-frame ones, dropping some. The repertoire holds a few million clones, with 93% as singletons. The source material was naive CD4+ T cells from PBMCs. The source is a man aged 18 to 29 in good health. Some clones in this sample may be carry-over from other donors' samples. The CDR3 runs from the conserved cysteine through the conserved F or W.

>TRBJ1-6|TRBV11-2
CASSTGFTYNSPLHF
>TRBJ2-1|TRBV6-5
CASSYSTGGWNEQFF
>TRBJ2-1|TRBV5-4
CASSLGGLAGISSYNEQFF
>TRBJ2-1|TRBV27
CASSLAGSSYNEQFF
>TRBJ2-3|TRBV7-2
CASTPGDTQYF
>TRBJ2-1|TRBV29-1
CSVDPLGYPGQGFNEQFF
>TRBJ2-3|TRBV9
CASSVMGAGTDTQYF
>TRBJ1-2|TRBV5-1
CASSAGTGDGYTF
>TRBJ1-1|TRBV7-9
CASSSSGRGSEAFF
>TRBJ2-6|TRBV7-3
CASSLSYTGSVGANVLTF
>TRBJ2-4|TRBV28
CASSFGAGVGIQYF
>TRBJ2-3|TRBV18
CASSPRGAGTDTQYF
>TRBJ1-5|TRBV4-1
CASSQDPGLRTGRGNQPQHF
>TRBJ2-1|TRBV7-3
CASSLITGSGNEQFF
>TRBJ1-2|TRBV11-2
CASSLTRSLRFYGYTF
>TRBJ2-7|TRBV27
CASSLNRDYEQYF
>TRBJ1-1|TRBV6-5
CASRPWDSNTEAFF
>TRBJ2-3|TRBV28
CASSSPETDTQYF
>TRBJ2-7|TRBV7-9
CASSLGWLAGGFGPYEQYF
>TRBJ1-3|TRBV7-9
CASSLGTDSGNTIYF
>TRBJ1-1|TRBV28
CASSGASNTEAFF
>TRBJ2-7|TRBV7-3
CASSLAGGAYEQYF
>TRBJ2-5|TRBV11-2
CASSYTSVPAQYF
>TRBJ2-7|TRBV11-2
CASSFRGRDEQYF
>TRBJ2-7|TRBV28
CASSYLYEQYF
>TRBJ1-1|TRBV28
CASTGSVRDRGKAEAFF
>TRBJ2-2|TRBV5-4
CASSPSTSGRAGELFF
>TRBJ1-5|TRBV19
CASSPWTFYSNQPQHF
>TRBJ1-6|TRBV9
CASSDGGSSYNSPLHF
>TRBJ2-1|TRBV6-5
CASRPPSDQEQFF
>TRBJ2-5|TRBV7-9
CASSLGLAGKETQYF
>TRBJ2-4|TRBV9
CASSVQGDGNIQYF
>TRBJ1-4|TRBV11-2
CASSRDRGFEKLFF
>TRBJ2-1|TRBV28
CASSSPVNEQFF
>TRBJ2-1|TRBV11-3
CASSLDSVAGGPRYGEQFF
>TRBJ2-7|TRBV27
CASRSSGGTYEQYF
>TRBJ2-1|TRBV6-5
CASSSLAAGSNEQFF
>TRBJ2-7|TRBV10-3
CAINRQGVDSYEQYF
>TRBJ2-2|TRBV7-8
CASSFKVYTGELFF
>TRBJ1-4|TRBV5-1
CASSLFSGTGSREKLFF
>NA|TRBV2
CASSGTAFSYEQYF
>TRBJ2-5|TRBV27
CASSPRVSGETQYF
>TRBJ2-1|TRBV10-3
CAISSRTSGPRDEQFF
>TRBJ2-5|TRBV5-4
CASSLLPRETQYF
>TRBJ1-4|TRBV7-2
CASSLPEDRSATNEKLFF
>TRBJ2-1|TRBV7-2
CASSLSAGTYNEQFF
>TRBJ1-2|TRBV15
CATSRTSRGGHGYTF
>TRBJ1-5|TRBV6-4
CASSAEGGVGQPQHF
>TRBJ1-5|TRBV5-1
CASSLSSINQPQHF
>TRBJ1-1|TRBV10-3
CATTPGMTEAFF
>TRBJ2-1|TRBV10-1
CASSESRGGYNEQFF
>TRBJ1-3|TRBV4-3
CASSQERLSGNTIYF
>TRBJ2-5|TRBV4-1
CASSQGPAETQYF